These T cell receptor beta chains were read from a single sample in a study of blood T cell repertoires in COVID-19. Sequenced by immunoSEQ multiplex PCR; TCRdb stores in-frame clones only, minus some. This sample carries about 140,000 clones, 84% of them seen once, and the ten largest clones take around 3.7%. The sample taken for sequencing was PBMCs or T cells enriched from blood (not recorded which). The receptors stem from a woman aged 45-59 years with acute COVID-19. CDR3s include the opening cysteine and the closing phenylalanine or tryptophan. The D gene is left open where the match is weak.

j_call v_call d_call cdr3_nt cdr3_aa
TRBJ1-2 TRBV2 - TGTGCCAGCAAGGGGGATATGAGCTATGGCTACACCTTC CASKGDMSYGYTF
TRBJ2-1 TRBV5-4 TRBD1 TGTGCCAGCAGCACATCCCGGACAGGGGGATTGTTCTTC CASSTSRTGGLFF
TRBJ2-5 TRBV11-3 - TGTGCCAGCAGCGACCTAGGAGGGGACAGCCAAGAGACCCAGTACTTC CASSDLGGDSQETQYF
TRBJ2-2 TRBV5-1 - TGCGCCAGCAGTCTGACAGGTGTCACCGGGGAGCTGTTTTTT CASSLTGVTGELFF
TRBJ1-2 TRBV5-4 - TGTGCCAGTACGGGTTACTATGGCTACACCTTC CASTGYYGYTF
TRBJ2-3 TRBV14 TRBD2 TGTGCCAGCAGCCTATTAGCGGGGGGCACAGATACGCAGTATTTT CASSLLAGGTDTQYF
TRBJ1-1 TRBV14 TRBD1 TGTGCCAGCAGGCCAGGGACAGCGGTGAACACTGAAGCTTTCTTT CASRPGTAVNTEAFF
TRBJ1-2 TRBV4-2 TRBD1 TGTGCCAGCAGCTCGGCAGGGGGCAACTATGGCTACACCTTC CASSSAGGNYGYTF
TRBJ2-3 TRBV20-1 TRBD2 TGCAGTGCTAGTTCTAGCGGGAAGGGTGTAGATACGCAGTATTTT CSASSSGKGVDTQYF
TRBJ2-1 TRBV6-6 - TGTGCCAGCAGTCGATTGGGGGCCGGCTCCTACAATGAGCAGTTCTTC CASSRLGAGSYNEQFF
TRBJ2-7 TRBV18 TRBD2 TGTGCCAGCTCACCGGGATTGGGACTAGCGGGAAAAAGCTCCTACGAGCAGTACTTC CASSPGLGLAGKSSYEQYF
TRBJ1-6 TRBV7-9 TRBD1 TGTGCCAGCCGGGGACAGGGGGCGTCACCCCTCCACTTT CASRGQGASPLHF